These T cell receptor beta chains were read from a single sample in a study of cytomegalovirus exposure and HLA in healthy donors. Produced via immunoSEQ multiplex PCR; TCRdb's table is partial and in-frame only. The sample lists a few hundred thousand clones; 80% were seen once. Sample: PBMCs. Receptors were obtained from a girl aged 2-9 years in good health and CMV-seronegative. CDR3s include the opening cysteine and the closing phenylalanine or tryptophan. D genes are given only for firm matches. A row's size may be missing; if present it is once, few, many or a size class.

.	TRBJ1-4	TRBD1	TRBV5-1	TGCGCCAGCAGCTTTGGGACAGGGAAAGAAAAACTGTTTTTT	CASSFGTGKEKLFF
few	TRBJ1-2	.	TRBV10-3	TGTGCCATCAGTGAGCTTCTGGAGGGAGGGTATCCTAACTATGGCTACACCTTC	CAISELLEGGYPNYGYTF
.	TRBJ1-4	.	TRBV9	TGTGCCAGCAGCCTTACTTCCGCAACTAATGAAAAACTGTTTTTT	CASSLTSATNEKLFF
.	TRBJ1-2	.	TRBV28	TGTGCCAGCAGTACCCGTTCAGGGCCCGGCTACACCTTC	CASSTRSGPGYTF
.	TRBJ2-7	.	TRBV7-2	TGTGCCAGCAGCTTTGCCCAGTACTCCTACGAGCAGTACTTC	CASSFAQYSYEQYF
.	TRBJ1-4	.	TRBV4-1	TGCGCCAGCAGCCAAGATCTCTTTTTTACAACTAATGAAAAACTGTTTTTT	CASSQDLFFTTNEKLFF
.	TRBJ2-1	.	TRBV7-9	TGTGCCAGCAGCTTAGTGTCCCTAGCTGGCAATGAGCAGTTCTTC	CASSLVSLAGNEQFF
.	TRBJ1-2	.	TRBV28	TGTGCCAGCAGTTTTCAGAGGTATGGCTACACCTTC	CASSFQRYGYTF
.	TRBJ2-7	TRBD1	TRBV6-6	TGTGCCAGCAGTTACGGACAGGGGACCTACGAGCAGTACTTC	CASSYGQGTYEQYF
.	TRBJ2-2	TRBD2	TRBV6-4	TGTGCCAGCAGCCCTCTTAGCGGGGAGGGCACCGGGGAGCTGTTTTTT	CASSPLSGEGTGELFF
few	TRBJ2-7	.	TRBV10-2	TGCGCCAGCACAGAGAGGTACGAGCAGTACTTC	CASTERYEQYF
once	TRBJ2-2	TRBD2	TRBV12-5	TGTGCTAGTGGTTTCCTATTGGTGGGGCGGGAGGCCGGGGAGCTGTTTTTT	CASGFLLVGREAGELFF
.	TRBJ2-1	TRBD2	TRBV5-4	TGTGCCAGCAGCTTGATGATAGCGGGGGGAAGCTCCTACAATGAGCAGTTCTTC	CASSLMIAGGSSYNEQFF
.	TRBJ2-1	.	TRBV2	TGTGCCAGCAAGAGGGTCATGGGAGGCCAAAATGAGCAGTTCTTC	CASKRVMGGQNEQFF
few	TRBJ2-3	TRBD2	TRBV25-1	TGTGCCAGCAGTGAAACGGGACTAGCGGGAACAGATACGCAGTATTTT	CASSETGLAGTDTQYF
.	TRBJ2-3	TRBD2	TRBV18	TGTGCCAGCTCACCACTCGGGACTAGTAATTCAGATACGCAGTATTTT	CASSPLGTSNSDTQYF
.	TRBJ1-2	.	TRBV28	TGTGCCAGCAGTTTCCAGGGTTCTAACTATGGCTACACCTTC	CASSFQGSNYGYTF
.	TRBJ1-4	.	TRBV25-1	TGTGCCAGCAGTGACAGGGATGAAAAACTGTTTTTT	CASSDRDEKLFF
.	TRBJ2-1	TRBD2	TRBV29-1	TGCAGTGGGGGACTAGCGGGGGGCAATGAGCAGTTCTTC	CSGGLAGGNEQFF
.	TRBJ1-3	.	TRBV29-1	TGCAGCGCCGGACAGGGAAACACCATATATTTT	CSAGQGNTIYF
.	TRBJ2-1	.	TRBV7-2	TGTGCCAGCAGCAAAAGGGGTAATGGTGGCAATGAGCAGTTCTTC	CASSKRGNGGNEQFF
.	TRBJ1-2	TRBD1	TRBV10-3	TGTGCCATCAGTGAAGGGGACAGGGACTATGGCTACACCTTC	CAISEGDRDYGYTF
.	TRBJ1-1	.	TRBV6-5	TGTGCCGCTCAACGGGGGGGCACTGAAGCTTTCTTT	CAAQRGGTEAFF
.	TRBJ2-1	TRBD2	TRBV19	TGTGCCAGTAGTATAGGATCCAGCGGGAGATACAATGAGCAGTTCTTC	CASSIGSSGRYNEQFF
.	TRBJ1-2	TRBD1	TRBV5-1	TGCGCCAGCAGCGAAAACCCAGGGGGAGGCTATGGCTACACCTTC	CASSENPGGGYGYTF
.	TRBJ2-5	TRBD1	TRBV7-6	TGTGCCAGCAGCTCTCAGGGGGCGTACTATGAGACCCAGTACTTC	CASSSQGAYYETQYF
.	TRBJ1-3	.	TRBV18	TGTGCCAGCTCACCTCCAGGGTCCTCTGGAAACACCATATATTTT	CASSPPGSSGNTIYF
.	TRBJ2-2	TRBD2	TRBV5-1	TGCGCCAGCAGCCCAGGACTAGCGGGAGCCGGGGAGCTGTTTTTT	CASSPGLAGAGELFF
.	TRBJ1-5	.	TRBV6-1	TGTGCCACACGTACAGGGTTATTCCAGCCCCAGCATTTT	CATRTGLFQPQHF
.	TRBJ2-7	TRBD1	TRBV5-4	TGTGCCAGCAGCTTGGCCACAGGGGGCACCTACGAGCAGTACTTC	CASSLATGGTYEQYF
.	TRBJ2-7	TRBD1	TRBV7-9	TGTGCCAGCAGCCCGATAGGACAGGGGGCTTTCTACGAGCAGTACTTC	CASSPIGQGAFYEQYF
.	TRBJ1-2	.	TRBV27	TGTGCCAGCAGTTTTTCGCCAGGCTATGGCTACACCTTC	CASSFSPGYGYTF
once	TRBJ2-1	TRBD2	TRBV6-4	TGTGCCAGCAGTGGCGCACGGACTAGTCCCCAGTCCGAGCAGTTCTTC	CASSGARTSPQSEQFF
.	TRBJ2-3	.	TRBV9	TGTGCCAGCAGCCCCCGTTCGGATACGCAGTATTTT	CASSPRSDTQYF
.	TRBJ1-1	.	TRBV5-1	TGCGCCAGCAGCGTCACCGGGACACCGAACACTGAAGCTTTCTTT	CASSVTGTPNTEAFF
.	TRBJ2-5	.	TRBV27	TGTGCCAGCAGTGGACTCGGGCAAGAGACCCAGTACTTC	CASSGLGQETQYF
.	TRBJ2-5	.	TRBV28	TGTGCCAGCAGTCTCATGGACAACCAAGAGACCCAGTACTTC	CASSLMDNQETQYF
.	TRBJ1-3	.	TRBV7-6	TGTGCCAGCAGCCGGGACGGGAGCTTTGGAAACACCATATATTTT	CASSRDGSFGNTIYF